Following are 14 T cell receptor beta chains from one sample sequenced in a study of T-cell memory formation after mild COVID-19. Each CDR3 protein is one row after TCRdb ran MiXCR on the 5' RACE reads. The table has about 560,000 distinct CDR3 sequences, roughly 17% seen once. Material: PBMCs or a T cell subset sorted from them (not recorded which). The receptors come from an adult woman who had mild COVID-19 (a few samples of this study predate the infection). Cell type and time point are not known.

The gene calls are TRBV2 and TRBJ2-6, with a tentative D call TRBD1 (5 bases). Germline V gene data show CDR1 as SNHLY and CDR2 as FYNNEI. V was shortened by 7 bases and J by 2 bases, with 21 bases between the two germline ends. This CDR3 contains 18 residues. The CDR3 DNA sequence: TGTGCCAGCAACCGGCAGCAGGGAACTCACACTGGGGCCAACGTCCTGACTTTC. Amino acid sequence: CASNRQQGTHTGANVLTF.

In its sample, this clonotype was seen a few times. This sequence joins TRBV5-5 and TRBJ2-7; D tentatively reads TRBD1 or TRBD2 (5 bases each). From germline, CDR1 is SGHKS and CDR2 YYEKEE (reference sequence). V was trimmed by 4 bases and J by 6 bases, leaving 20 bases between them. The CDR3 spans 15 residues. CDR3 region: CASSGSGTWNPEQYF. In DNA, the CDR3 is TGTGCCAGCAGCGGGTCCGGGACCTGGAATCCCGAGCAGTACTTC.

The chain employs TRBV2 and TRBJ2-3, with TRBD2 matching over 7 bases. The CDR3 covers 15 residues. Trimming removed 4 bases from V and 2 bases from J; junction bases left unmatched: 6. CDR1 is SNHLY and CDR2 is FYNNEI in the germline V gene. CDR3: CASSAEGGHTDTQYF. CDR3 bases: TGTGCCAGCAGTGCGGAGGGAGGGCACACAGATACGCAGTATTTT. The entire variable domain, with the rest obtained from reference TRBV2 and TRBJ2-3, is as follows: EPEVTQTPSHQVTQMGQEVILRCVPISNHLYFYWYRQILGQKVEFLVSFYNNEISEKSEIFDDQFSVERPDGSNFTLKIRSTKLEDSAMYFCASSAEGGHTDTQYFGPGTRLTVL.

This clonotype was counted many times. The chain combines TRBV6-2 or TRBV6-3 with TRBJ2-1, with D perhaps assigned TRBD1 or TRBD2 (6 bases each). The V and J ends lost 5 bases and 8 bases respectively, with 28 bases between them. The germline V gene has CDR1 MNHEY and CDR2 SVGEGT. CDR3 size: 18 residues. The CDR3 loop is CASSLQGGIPTLGHEQFF. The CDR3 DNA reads TGTGCCAGCAGTCTACAGGGCGGGATCCCTACCCTGGGGCATGAGCAGTTCTTC.

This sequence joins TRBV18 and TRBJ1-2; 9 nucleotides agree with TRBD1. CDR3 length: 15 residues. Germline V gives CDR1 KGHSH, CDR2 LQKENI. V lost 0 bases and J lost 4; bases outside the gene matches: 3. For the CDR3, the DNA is TGTGCCAGCTCACCACCCACAGGGGGCGGCTATGGCTACACCTTC. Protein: CASSPPTGGGYGYTF.

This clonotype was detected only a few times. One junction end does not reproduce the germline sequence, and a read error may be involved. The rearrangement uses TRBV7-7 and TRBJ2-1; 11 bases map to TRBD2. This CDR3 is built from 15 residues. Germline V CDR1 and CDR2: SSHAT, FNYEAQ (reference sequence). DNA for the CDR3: TGTGCTAGCAGCAGGACTAGCGGGCCTTACAATGAGCAGTTCTTC. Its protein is CASSRTSGPYNEQFF.

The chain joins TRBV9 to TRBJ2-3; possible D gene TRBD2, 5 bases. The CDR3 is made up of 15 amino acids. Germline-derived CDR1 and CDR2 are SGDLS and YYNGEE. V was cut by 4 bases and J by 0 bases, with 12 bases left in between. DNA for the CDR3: TGTGCCAGCAGCCCCGGGGTGACTAGCACAGATACGCAGTATTTT. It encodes CASSPGVTSTDTQYF.

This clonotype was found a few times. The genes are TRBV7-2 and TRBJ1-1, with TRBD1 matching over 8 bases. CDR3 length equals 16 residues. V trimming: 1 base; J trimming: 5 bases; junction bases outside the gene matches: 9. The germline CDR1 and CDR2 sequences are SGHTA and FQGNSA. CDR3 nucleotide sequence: TGTGCCAGCAGCTTAGGGAGGGACAGGTCTGGGACTGAAGCTTTCTTT. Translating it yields CASSLGRDRSGTEAFF.

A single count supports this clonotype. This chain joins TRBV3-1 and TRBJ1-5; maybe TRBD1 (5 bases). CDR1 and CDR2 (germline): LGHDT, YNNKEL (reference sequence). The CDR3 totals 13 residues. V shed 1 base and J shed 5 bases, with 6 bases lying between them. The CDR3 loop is CASSQVGDQPQHF. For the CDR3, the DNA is TGTGCCAGCAGCCAAGTGGGGGATCAGCCCCAGCATTTT.

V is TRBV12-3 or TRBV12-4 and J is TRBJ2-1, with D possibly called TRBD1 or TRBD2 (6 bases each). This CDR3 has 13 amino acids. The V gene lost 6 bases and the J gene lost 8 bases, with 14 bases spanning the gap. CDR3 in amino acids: CASSHWGADEQFF. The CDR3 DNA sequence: TGTGCCAGCAGCCACTGGGGGGCGGATGAGCAGTTCTTC.

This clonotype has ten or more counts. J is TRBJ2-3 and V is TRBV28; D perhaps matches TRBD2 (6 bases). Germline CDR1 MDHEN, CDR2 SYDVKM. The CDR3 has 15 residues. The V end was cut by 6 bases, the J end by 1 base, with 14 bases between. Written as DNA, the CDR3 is TGTGCCAGCAGACCGGGGACTTCCGGCACAGATACGCAGTATTTT. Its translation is CASRPGTSGTDTQYF.

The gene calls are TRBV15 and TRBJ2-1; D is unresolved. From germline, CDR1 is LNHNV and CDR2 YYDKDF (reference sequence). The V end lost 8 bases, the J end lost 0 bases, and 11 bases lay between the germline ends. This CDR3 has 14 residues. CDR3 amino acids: CATPWSCSYNEQFF. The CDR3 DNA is TGTGCCACCCCCTGGTCGTGCTCCTACAATGAGCAGTTCTTC. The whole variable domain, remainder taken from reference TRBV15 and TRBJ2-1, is DAMVIQNPRYQVTQFGKPVTLSCSQTLNHNVMYWYQQKSSQAPKLLFHYYDKDFNNEADTPDNFQSRRPNTSFCFLDIRSPGLGDTAMYLCATPWSCSYNEQFFGPGTRLTVL.

CDR3 protein: CSARDLRMPYGYTF. The CDR3, as DNA: TGCAGTGCTAGAGATTTAAGGATGCCGTATGGCTACACCTTC. The chain recombines TRBV20-1 with TRBJ1-2; no reliable D call. The ends were cut back, 0 bases at V and 5 bases at J, with 13 bases in the middle. Germline V gene sequence: CDR1 DFQATT, CDR2 SNEGSKA (reference sequence). The CDR3 has 14 amino acids.

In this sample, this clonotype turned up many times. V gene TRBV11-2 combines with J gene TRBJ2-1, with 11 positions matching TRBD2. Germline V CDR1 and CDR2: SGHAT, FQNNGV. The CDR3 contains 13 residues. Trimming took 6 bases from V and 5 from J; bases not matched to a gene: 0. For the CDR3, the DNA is TGTGCCAGCAGGACTAGCGGGAACAATGAGCAGTTCTTC. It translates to CASRTSGNNEQFF.